Following are 13 T cell receptor beta chains from one sample sequenced in a study of shared clonotypes between healthy human individuals (dated by TCRdb to the early 2020s). For the CD8 naive samples, CD45RO-negative cells were positively selected for CCR7, yielding a CD45RA+CCR7+ population from which TemRA cells were excluded. Library preparation used the immunoSEQ multiplex PCR assay. TCRdb's version of the immuneACCESS table is confined to in-frame rearrangements and falls short of the full clone set. An unresolved V gene accounts for under half of the shortfall where checked; the remainder is of unknown origin. Within this sample are approximately 1.9 million clones, with around 93% of them counted one time only. Around 1.7% of the sample rests with the top ten. Source material: naive CD8+ T cells from PBMCs. What the cell subset or site label conveys for this sample: CD45RA+CCR7+. These receptors were taken from a man younger than 35 in good health. Some clones in this sample may be carry-over from other donors' samples.

J is TRBJ2-2 and V is TRBV11-1, with D perhaps TRBD2 (6 bases). This CDR3 has 14 amino acids. V was shortened by 8 bases and J by 3 bases, with 13 bases between the two germline ends. The germline V gene has CDR1 SGHAT and CDR2 FQDESV (reference sequence). The CDR3 spells CASCRDFDTGELFF. The CDR3 nucleotides read TGTGCCAGCTGCCGGGACTTTGACACCGGGGAGCTGTTTTTT. The full variable domain, in which reference TRBV11-1 and TRBJ2-2 provide the parts outside the CDR3, is EAEVAQSPRYKITEKSQAVAFWCDPISGHATLYWYRQILGQGPELLVQFQDESVVDDSQLPKDRFSAERLKGVDSTLKIQPAELGDSAMYLCASCRDFDTGELFFGEGSRLTVL.

J is TRBJ2-1 and V is TRBV15; 8 bases line up with TRBD1. CDR1 LNHNV and CDR2 YYDKDF come from the germline V gene (reference sequence). CDR3 length: 13 residues. With 9 bases clipped from V and 9 bases from J, the junction kept 10 bases outside the gene matches. The CDR3 here is CATSQGASVEQFF. The CDR3, as DNA: TGTGCCACGTCGCAGGGGGCGAGCGTTGAGCAGTTCTTC.

CDR3 in amino acids: CASSGDRARWHTEAFF. The DNA for the CDR3 is TGTGCCAGCAGTGGAGACAGAGCCCGGTGGCACACTGAAGCTTTCTTT. The V gene is TRBV6-1, the J gene TRBJ1-1, with D tentatively TRBD1 (5 bases). Germline V gene lookup returns CDR1 MNHNS and CDR2 SASEGT. The CDR3 runs to 16 residues. Between the trimmed V and J ends, which lost 4 bases and 3 bases, there was a span of 18 bases.

About this clone itself: The same CDR3 arises from other DNA sequences in this sample as well. The gene calls are TRBV7-9 and TRBJ1-3; no clear D. V was trimmed by 6 bases and J by 4 bases, leaving 1 base between them. CDR1 is SEHNR and CDR2 is FQNEAQ in the germline V gene (reference sequence). This CDR3 has 10 amino acids. CDR3 in amino acids: CASRGNTIYF. The CDR3 nucleotides read TGTGCCAGCAGGGGAAACACCATATATTTT. Variable domain in full (rest from reference TRBV7-9 and TRBJ1-3): DTGVSQNPRHKITKRGQNVTFRCDPISEHNRLYWYRQTLGQGPEFLTYFQNEAQLEKSRLLSDRFSAERPKGSFSTLEIQRTEQGDSAMYLCASRGNTIYFGEGSWLTVV.

Here the CDR3 DNA reads TGTGCCAGTAGTCCCCTGGATCAGCCCCAGCATTTT. Translating gives CASSPLDQPQHF. The rearrangement joins TRBV19 to TRBJ1-5; no definite D call. The V end lost 5 bases, the J end lost 5 bases, and 7 bases lay between the germline ends. CDR3 length: 12 residues. Germline CDR1 and CDR2: LNHDA and SQIVND (reference sequence).

The V and J genes are TRBV15 and TRBJ1-2; D possibly corresponds to TRBD1 (5 bases). This CDR3 is 17 amino acids long. Trimming pared 0 bases from V and 8 bases from J, leaving 22 bases between. Germline-derived CDR1 and CDR2 are LNHNV and YYDKDF (reference sequence). This CDR3 reads CATSRDRPGGGSAGYTF. CDR3 coding DNA: TGTGCCACCAGCAGAGATCGGCCTGGCGGGGGATCTGCCGGCTACACCTTC.

The chain joins TRBV7-2 to TRBJ2-1; D is possibly TRBD1 (6 bases). CDR3 length: 14 amino acids. Per the germline V gene, CDR1 is SGHTA and CDR2 is FQGNSA. The V and J ends lost 7 bases and 1 base respectively, with 11 bases between them. CDR3 sequence reads: CASNLGQSYNEQFF. The CDR3 bases are TGTGCCAGCAACCTAGGACAGTCCTACAATGAGCAGTTCTTC.

The chain is built from TRBV2 and TRBJ2-5, with TRBD2 matching over 10 bases. The germline V gene encodes CDR1 SNHLY and CDR2 FYNNEI. The CDR3 sequence is 16 residues long. The junction had 8 bases not matched to a gene; V was cut back by 2 bases and J by 5 bases. The CDR3 spells CASSEKREGLGETQYF. The CDR3 DNA is TGTGCCAGCAGTGAAAAGCGGGAGGGCCTGGGGGAGACCCAGTACTTC.

The chain recombines TRBV10-3 with TRBJ1-2; D is ambiguous. This CDR3 is built from 13 residues. V lost 3 bases and J 4 bases, leaving 9 bases between the germline ends. CDR1 and CDR2 from the germline V gene are ENHRY and SYGVKD. DNA of the CDR3: TGTGCCATCAGTGAAGGAGGGAGCTATGGCTACACCTTC. Encoded protein: CAISEGGSYGYTF.

This clone has a handful of counts. This rearrangement joins TRBV6-5 to TRBJ1-1; tentative D call: TRBD1 (5 bases). V was trimmed by 0 bases and J by 8 bases, leaving 10 bases between them. CDR3 size: 13 residues. Germline lookup yields CDR1 MNHEY and CDR2 SVGAGI. CDR3 coding DNA: TGTGCCAGCAGTTACTCGCACGGGGGAGAAGCTTTCTTT. Translation gives CASSYSHGGEAFF.

V is TRBV4-2 and J is TRBJ2-1, with D unresolved. Looked up from germline, CDR1 is LGHNA and CDR2 is YNFKEQ. The CDR3 has 14 amino acids. The V end lost 2 bases, the J end lost 5 bases, and 10 bases lay between the germline ends. This CDR3 reads CASSQPTGNNEQFF. CDR3 DNA: TGTGCCAGCAGCCAACCGACTGGTAACAATGAGCAGTTCTTC.

This rearrangement joins TRBV4-2 to TRBJ2-1; 14 bases align to TRBD2. The germline V gene has CDR1 LGHNA and CDR2 YNFKEQ. V was pared by 5 bases and J by 8 bases, with 8 bases of the junction left unmatched. CDR3 length: 16 amino acids. CDR3: CASSGRLAGGGDEQFF. In DNA form, the CDR3 reads TGTGCCAGCAGCGGCCGACTAGCGGGAGGGGGGGATGAGCAGTTCTTC.

This clone is a singleton in its sample. The V and J genes are TRBV4-3 and TRBJ2-7, with D possibly TRBD1 on 5 matching bases. Germline loops: CDR1 LGHNA, CDR2 YSLEER. Trimming pared 0 bases from V and 1 base from J, leaving 13 bases between. The length of the CDR3 is 16 residues. The CDR3 protein is CASSQESGSLSYEQYF. CDR3 in DNA: TGCGCCAGCAGCCAAGAATCAGGGTCTCTATCCTACGAGCAGTACTTC.